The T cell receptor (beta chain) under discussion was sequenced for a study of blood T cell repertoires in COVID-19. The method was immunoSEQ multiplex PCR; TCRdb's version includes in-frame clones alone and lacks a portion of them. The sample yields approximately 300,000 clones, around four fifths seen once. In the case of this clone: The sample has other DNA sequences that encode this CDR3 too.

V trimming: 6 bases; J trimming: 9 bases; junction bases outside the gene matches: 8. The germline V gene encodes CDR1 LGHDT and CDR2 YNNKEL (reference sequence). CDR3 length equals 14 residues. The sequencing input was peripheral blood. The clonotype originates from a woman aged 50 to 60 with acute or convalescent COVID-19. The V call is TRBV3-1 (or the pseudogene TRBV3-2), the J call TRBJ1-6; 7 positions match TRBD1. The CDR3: CASRQTGDVSPLHF. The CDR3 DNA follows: TGTGCCAGCAGACAAACAGGGGACGTTTCACCCCTCCACTTT.